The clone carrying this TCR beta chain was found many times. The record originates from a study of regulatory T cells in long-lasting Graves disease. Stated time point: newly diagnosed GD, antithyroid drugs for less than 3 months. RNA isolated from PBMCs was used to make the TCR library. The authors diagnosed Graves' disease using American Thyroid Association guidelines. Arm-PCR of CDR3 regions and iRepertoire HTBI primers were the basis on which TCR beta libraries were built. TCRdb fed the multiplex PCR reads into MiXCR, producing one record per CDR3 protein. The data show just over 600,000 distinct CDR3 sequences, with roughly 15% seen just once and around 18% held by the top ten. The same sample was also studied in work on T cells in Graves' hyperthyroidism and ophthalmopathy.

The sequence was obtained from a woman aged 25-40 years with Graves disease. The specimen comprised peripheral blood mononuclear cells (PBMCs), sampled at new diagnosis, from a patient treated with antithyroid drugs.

Here the CDR3 DNA reads TGTGCCAGCAGCCAAGATGGATACGAGCAGTACTTC. Amino acid sequence: CASSQDGYEQYF. The V and J genes are TRBV14 and TRBJ2-7, with D unclear. Looked up from germline, CDR1 is SGHDN and CDR2 is FVKESK. The V gene lost 0 bases and the J gene lost 4 bases, with 4 bases spanning the gap. CDR3 size: 12 residues.